Sequencing of this TCR beta chain was carried out in a study of CD8 T cells in Susac syndrome. Sequencing targeted TCR beta in T cells from blood (CD8+ and CD4+). RNA, at about 0.5 to 1 ug, was reverse transcribed with random hexamers. One entry per CDR3 protein, called by TCRdb with MiXCR from the immunoSEQ multiplex PCR reads. The sample yields about 130,000 distinct CDR3 sequences, over 85% seen once. Trimming cost V 6 bases and J 2 bases; bases outside gene matches: 5. Germline V lookup: CDR1 DFQATT, CDR2 SNEGSKA (reference sequence). This CDR3 spans 14 amino acids. Specimen: CD4+ T cells from PBMCs. This sequence was found in a human donor in good health. V is TRBV20-1 and J is TRBJ2-1; 9 bases are a match to TRBD1. The CDR3 nucleotides read TGCAGTGCCCCGGGACAGGGACCCTACAATGAGCAGTTCTTC. Its protein product is CSAPGQGPYNEQFF.